This entry features one TCR beta chain sequence. In this sample, this clonotype turned up a few times. Its antigen is unknown. Per-base quality was not reported, and no clone a single base away is much larger than it. Library preparation used 5' RACE. Reads for this sample came from a NextSeq 500. To allow correction of PCR and sequencing errors, the TCR library protocol tagged every TCR cDNA molecule with a unique molecular identifier. Turning to the authors' computational methods: TCR identification, UMI-based error correction and CDR3 extraction were all carried out with Decombinator tools. Expanded TCRs were defined as those above a frequency of 2 per 1,000, corresponding to the top 1% of the tumor frequency distribution. Expanded tumor TCRs were classed as regional if statistically deemed absent (corrected P<0.05) from at least one tumor region, otherwise ubiquitous. Each repertoire was subsampled 100 times to 5,000 TCRs, after which Renyi diversity was computed with the R vegan package. CDR3 similarity networks were constructed using string-kernel similarity of amino acid triplets, with links drawn between CDR3s whose pairwise similarity was above 0.82. The raw public data were reprocessed by TCRdb itself: fastp quality trimming at Q25, MiXCR clonotype calling, in-frame beta chains only. Each entry is one CDR3 protein sequence, shown with its most common DNA and genes. TCRdb assigned the V and J calls; the authors' analysis was not used. Recorded for this sample are about 9,800 distinct CDR3 sequences; roughly 54% of them occurred a single time. 28% of the sample goes to the ten largest clones.

In the paper's terms, the time point label means: sample taken at primary tumor resection. Samples were obtained from fewer than 80 patients with early-stage, untreated non-small cell lung cancer from the lung TRACERx cohort. Without any cell sorting, TCR sequencing was performed on whole RNA extracted either from tumor and nontumor lung tissue or from cryopreserved PBMC samples. A patient was chosen for TCR sequencing only when enough RNA was available from at least two tumor regions. A lung pathologist reviewed the tumor and adjacent nontumor lung specimens before the specimens were selected. The data are from a study of spatial heterogeneity in lung cancer (dated by TCRdb to about 2019). In the study overall: Beta-chain transcripts were consistently detected in greater numbers than alpha-chain transcripts, which likely reflected higher beta-chain transcript abundance. TCR transcript counts in tumor regions correlated strongly with a T cell transcriptional module score from matched bulk RNA-seq. In non-small cell lung cancer, the study quantitatively compared TCR alpha and beta repertoires across several tumor regions, matched nontumor lung, and blood. The study linked features of the TCR repertoire to counts of nonsynonymous mutations, which were determined by whole-exome sequencing of tumor tissue. In the raw uncorrected reads, each unique combination of TCR and UMI appeared more than ten times on average. At surgery, both alpha and beta chains were TCR-sequenced in about 200 tumor regions, approximately 64 matched nontumor lung samples and around 50 PBMC samples. Results the study describes overall, beyond this receptor: Additional single-cell paired TCR alpha and beta sequencing was considered necessary to confirm, at a functional level, the hypothesis that regional TCRs recognize regional mutations. The tumor nonsynonymous mutation count correlated with the number of expanded alpha and beta TCRs within the tumor. Counts of ubiquitous and regional expanded TCRs were found to correlate with counts of ubiquitous and regional nonsynonymous mutations, respectively. TCR-seq was estimated to cover only 6% to 7% of tumor T cells for alpha chains and approximately 12% for beta chains.

This receptor was obtained from a female donor with early-stage non-small cell lung cancer. The material sequenced was lung tumor tissue, taken at surgery.

Here is the DNA: TGTGCCAGCAGCCCAAGAGTGGGGGGTACTAGCACAGATACGCAGTATTTT. Translated, this gives CASSPRVGGTSTDTQYF. The chain uses TRBV7-2 and TRBJ2-3; TRBD2 might be the D gene, on 6 matching bases. The germline V gene specifies SGHTA as CDR1 and FQGNSA as CDR2. V was cut back by 5 bases and J by 0 bases, leaving a gap of 18 bases between them. The CDR3 contains 17 residues, cysteine and phenylalanine counted. Only the CDR3 region is kept as DNA, spanning 51 bases read in frame from base 1.